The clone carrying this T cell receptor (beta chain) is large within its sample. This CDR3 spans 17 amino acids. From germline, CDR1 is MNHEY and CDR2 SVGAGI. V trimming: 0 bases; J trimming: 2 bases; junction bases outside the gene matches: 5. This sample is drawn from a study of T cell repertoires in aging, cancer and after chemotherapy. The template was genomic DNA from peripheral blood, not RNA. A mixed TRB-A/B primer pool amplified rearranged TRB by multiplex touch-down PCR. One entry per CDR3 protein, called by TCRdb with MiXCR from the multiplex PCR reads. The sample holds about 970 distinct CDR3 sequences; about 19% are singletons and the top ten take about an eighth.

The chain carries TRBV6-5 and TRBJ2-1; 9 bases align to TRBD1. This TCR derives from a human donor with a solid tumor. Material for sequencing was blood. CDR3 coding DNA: TGTGCCAGCAGTTACTCCGGGACAGGGATTCCCTACAATGAGCAGTTCTTC. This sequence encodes CASSYSGTGIPYNEQFF.